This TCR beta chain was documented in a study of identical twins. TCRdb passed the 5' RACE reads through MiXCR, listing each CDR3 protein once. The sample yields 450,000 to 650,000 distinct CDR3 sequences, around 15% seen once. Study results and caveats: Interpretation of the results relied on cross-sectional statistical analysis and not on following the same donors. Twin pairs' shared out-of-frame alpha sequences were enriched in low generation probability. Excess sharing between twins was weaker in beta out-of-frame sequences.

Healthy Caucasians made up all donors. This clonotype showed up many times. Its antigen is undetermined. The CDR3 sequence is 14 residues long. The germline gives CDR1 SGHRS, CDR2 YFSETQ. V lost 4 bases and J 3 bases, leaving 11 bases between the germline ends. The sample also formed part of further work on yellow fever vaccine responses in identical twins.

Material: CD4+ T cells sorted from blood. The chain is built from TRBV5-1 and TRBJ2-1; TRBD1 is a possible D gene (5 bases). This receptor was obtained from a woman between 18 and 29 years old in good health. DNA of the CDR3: TGCGCCAGCAGCCTGGGGCCCCTCTACAATGAGCAGTTCTTC. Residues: CASSLGPLYNEQFF.